The count of the clone carrying this T cell receptor beta chain is one. The germline V and J ends were trimmed by 9 bases and 7 bases, with 9 bases remaining between them. Looked up from germline, CDR1 is LNHDA and CDR2 is SQIVND (reference sequence). This CDR3 comprises 11 residues. Source study methods: Nucleated cell number was recorded as an estimate derived from reference gene primer amplification. Sequencing was performed with immunoSEQ multiplex PCR; in TCRdb, only in-frame clones are kept and a portion is missing. The DNA was the basis for D and trimming; V, J and clone size are from that table. The table records about 190,000 clones, about 89% of them present only once. The sample belongs to a study of blood T cell repertoires in COVID-19. Across the whole study: Whether acute or convalescent, the COVID-19 samples came from the United States, Italy and Spain. T cells, B-cell-depleted T cells, or PBMCs provided the cDNA or gDNA that served as material.

The chain recombines TRBV19 with TRBJ1-4; unclear D gene. The receptor comes from a man in his forties with acute or convalescent COVID-19. Input material: peripheral blood. CDR3 DNA: TGTGCCAGCACGGAGGCTGAAAAACTGTTTTTT. It specifies CASTEAEKLFF.